This T cell receptor (beta chain) originates from a study of CD8+ T cells in alopecia areata. The treatment: oral pan-JAK inhibitor, 5-10 mg twice daily. Once RNA had been extracted, it was reverse transcribed into cDNA to act as the sequencing template. TCRdb's copy holds only in-frame clones and misses some; the assay was immunoSEQ multiplex PCR. Of 40,000 to 50,000 clones listed, under 70% are singletons. This CDR3 spans 13 amino acids. Germline V lookup: CDR1 MGHRA, CDR2 YSYEKL. With 3 bases removed from V and 8 bases from J, the gap between germline ends came to 11 bases. This sequence was found in a human donor with alopecia areata. The sample here was CD8+ T cells sorted from blood, taken at week 4, from a patient treated with tofacitinib. The J gene is TRBJ2-1, the V gene TRBV4-1; D is ambiguous. The DNA for the CDR3 is TGCGCCAGCAGCCAGGTACACCGGGATGAGCAGTTCTTC. Translation: CASSQVHRDEQFF.